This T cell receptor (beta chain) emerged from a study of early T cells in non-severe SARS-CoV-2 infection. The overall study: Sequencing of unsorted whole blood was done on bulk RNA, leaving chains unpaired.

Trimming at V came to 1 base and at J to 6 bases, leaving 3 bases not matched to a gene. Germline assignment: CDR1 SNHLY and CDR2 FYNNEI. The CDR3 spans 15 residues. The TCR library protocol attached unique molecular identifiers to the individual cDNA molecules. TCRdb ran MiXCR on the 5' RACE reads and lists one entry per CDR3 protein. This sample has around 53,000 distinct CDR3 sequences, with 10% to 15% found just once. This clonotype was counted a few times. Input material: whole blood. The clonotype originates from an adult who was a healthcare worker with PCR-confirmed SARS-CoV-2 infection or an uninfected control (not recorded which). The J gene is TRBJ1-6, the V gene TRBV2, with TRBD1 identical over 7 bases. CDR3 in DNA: TGTGCCAGCAGTGAAGGAGGGGGCACTAATTCACCCCTCCACTTT. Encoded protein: CASSEGGGTNSPLHF.